This section outlines one TCR beta chain sequence together with its context. Its antigen is unidentified. This record comes from a study of shared clonotypes between healthy human individuals. At the level of the study: With ages of 18 to 49, the donors were a couple of women and three men.

General study results and limits: Only a few donors were included, so the genetic and exposure-history diversity represented was limited. Naive subsets, compared against memory subsets, generally had larger estimated richness values.

Every subset's genomic DNA went evenly onto several immunoSEQ plates. The table came from immunoSEQ multiplex PCR; TCRdb's copy has only in-frame clones and leaves some out. The profile covers 2 million to 2.5 million clones, with 85% to 95% appearing a single time and roughly 0.34% taken by the ten largest. The sequenced sample consisted of naive CD4+ T cells from PBMCs. As for subset: CD45RA+ positively selected. The origin of this receptor is a man between 18 and 29 years old in good health. Some clones in this sample may be carry-over from other donors' samples.

CDR3: CSVVDRLGYNEQFF. The CDR3 DNA follows: TGCAGCGTTGTTGACAGGTTGGGCTACAATGAGCAGTTCTTC. This chain joins TRBV29-1 and TRBJ2-1, with D possibly TRBD1 on 6 matching bases. The CDR3 has 14 amino acids. V gave up 4 bases and J gave up 3 bases, with 13 bases separating them. Germline V lookup: CDR1 SQVTM, CDR2 ANQGSEA.